This T cell receptor (beta chain) was found in a study of cytomegalovirus exposure and HLA in healthy donors. Method: immunoSEQ multiplex PCR; TCRdb's copy keeps in-frame clones and lacks some. This sample has approximately 300,000 clones, with around 86% found just once. The CDR3 is 12 amino acids. Looked up from germline, CDR1 is SNHLY and CDR2 is FYNNEI. V shed 4 bases and J shed 8 bases, with 8 bases lying between them. Sequenced material: PBMCs. The source is a young woman in good health and CMV-seronegative. The chain links TRBV2 to TRBJ1-4; perhaps TRBD1 as D (6 bases). CDR3 nucleotide sequence: TGTGCCAGCAGTGGGACAGACGAAAAACTGTTTTTT. This gives the protein CASSGTDEKLFF.